This T cell receptor beta chain originates from a study of response to subunit inactivated influenza vaccine. Study-level results: The authors suggested that few new T cells are recruited per seasonal influenza vaccination.

The ends lost 5 bases at V and 7 bases at J; junction bases unmatched: 11. The CDR3 has 15 amino acids. Germline CDR1 is SGHAT and CDR2 is FQNNGV. Points on this clonotype: Antigen specificity is unknown.

TCRdb reprocessed the RT-PCR reads with MiXCR, giving one entry per CDR3 protein. The repertoire holds fewer than 750,000 distinct CDR3 sequences, about 15% seen once, with 11% in the top ten. The V and J genes are TRBV11-2 and TRBJ2-4, with TRBD1 matching 7 bases. The TCR sequence derives from a man aged 45 to 65 who received an inactivated influenza vaccine. The sequenced sample was PBMCs from blood, obtained roughly 12 days after vaccination. This CDR3 reads CASSPGDRVGNIQYF. The CDR3 region has the DNA TGTGCCAGCAGCCCTGGAGACAGGGTTGGGAACATTCAGTACTTC.